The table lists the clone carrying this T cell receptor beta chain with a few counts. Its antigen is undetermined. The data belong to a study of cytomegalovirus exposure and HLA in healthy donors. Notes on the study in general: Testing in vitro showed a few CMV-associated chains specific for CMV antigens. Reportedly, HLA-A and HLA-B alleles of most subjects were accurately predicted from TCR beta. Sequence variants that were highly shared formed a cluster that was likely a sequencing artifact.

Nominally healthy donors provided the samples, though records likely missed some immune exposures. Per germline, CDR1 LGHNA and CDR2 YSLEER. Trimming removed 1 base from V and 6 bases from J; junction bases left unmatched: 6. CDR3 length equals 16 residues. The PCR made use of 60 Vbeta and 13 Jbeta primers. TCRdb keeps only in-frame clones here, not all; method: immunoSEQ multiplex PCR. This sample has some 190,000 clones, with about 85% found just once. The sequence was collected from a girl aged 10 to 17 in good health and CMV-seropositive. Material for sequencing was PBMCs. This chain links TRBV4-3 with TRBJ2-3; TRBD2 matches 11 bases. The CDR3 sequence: CASSQGLLAGADTQYF. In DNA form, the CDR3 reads TGCGCCAGCAGCCAAGGATTACTAGCGGGAGCGGATACGCAGTATTTT.